The source of this T cell receptor (beta chain) is a study of blood T cells in healthy people across ages. Overall study: Template switching retrieved approximately one barcoded beta molecule for each two T cells.

Trimming pared 5 bases from V and 2 bases from J, leaving 11 bases between. CDR3 length: 14 amino acids. Study-level results: Both naive CD4+ cell counts and diversity were greater in long-lived donors than in aged donors.

For the second PCR, which ran for 7 to 11 cycles, a sample-barcoded 5' primer and a J-beta primer mix were used. All samples yielded 3 million or more CDR3-containing paired-end reads. TCRdb processed the 5' RACE reads anew with MiXCR; each CDR3 protein has one entry. Here the sample spans just under 750,000 distinct CDR3 sequences, 22% being singletons. Sample donors were healthy Caucasian individuals that came from Russia, aged roughly 6 to 90. This clonotype was seen a handful of times. The antigen is not known. Specimen: blood. V and J are TRBV12-3 or TRBV12-4 and TRBJ2-3; D call uncertain. The clonotype was recovered from a man aged 70 or older in good health. The CDR3 protein is CASSIQPHTDTQYF. The CDR3 nucleotides are TGTGCCAGCAGTATCCAGCCCCACACAGATACGCAGTATTTT.